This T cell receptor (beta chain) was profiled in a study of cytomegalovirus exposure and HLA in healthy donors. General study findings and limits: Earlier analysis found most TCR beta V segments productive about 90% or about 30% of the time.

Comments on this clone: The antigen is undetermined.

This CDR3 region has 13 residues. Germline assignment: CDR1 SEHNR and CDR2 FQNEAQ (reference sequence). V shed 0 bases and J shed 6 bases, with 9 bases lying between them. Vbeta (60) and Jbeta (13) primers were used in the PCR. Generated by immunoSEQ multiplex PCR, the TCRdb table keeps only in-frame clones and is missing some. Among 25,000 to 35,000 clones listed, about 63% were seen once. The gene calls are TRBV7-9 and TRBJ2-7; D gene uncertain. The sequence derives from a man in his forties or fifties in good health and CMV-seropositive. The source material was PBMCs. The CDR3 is CASSLAPLGEQYF. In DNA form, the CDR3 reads TGTGCCAGCAGCTTAGCTCCGCTCGGCGAGCAGTACTTC.